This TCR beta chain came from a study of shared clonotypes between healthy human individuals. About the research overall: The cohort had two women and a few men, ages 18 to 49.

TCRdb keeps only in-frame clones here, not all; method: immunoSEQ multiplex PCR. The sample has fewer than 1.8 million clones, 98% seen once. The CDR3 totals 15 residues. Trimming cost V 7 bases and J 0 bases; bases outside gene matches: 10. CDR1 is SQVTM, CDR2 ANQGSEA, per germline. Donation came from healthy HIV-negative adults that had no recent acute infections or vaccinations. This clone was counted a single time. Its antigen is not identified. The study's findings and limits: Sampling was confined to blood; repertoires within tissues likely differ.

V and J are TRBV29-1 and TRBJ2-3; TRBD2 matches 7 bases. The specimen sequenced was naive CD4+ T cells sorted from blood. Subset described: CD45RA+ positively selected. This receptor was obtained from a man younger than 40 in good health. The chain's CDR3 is CSAAAWEGSTDTQYF. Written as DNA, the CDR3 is TGCAGCGCCGCGGCGTGGGAGGGTAGCACAGATACGCAGTATTTT.